This TCR beta chain comes out of a study of graft-versus-host responses after intestinal transplantation. Looking at the study overall: Every recipient had anti-thymocyte globulin induction and around three years of tacrolimus plus steroids. Study results and caveats: Allograft graft-versus-host to host-versus-graft clonal ratios ran high in patients with graft-donor T cell macrochimerism. Recipient marrow held GvH clones, some first seen in ileum or blood.

Data came from immunoSEQ multiplex PCR; TCRdb stores just in-frame clones and leaves some out. The table has roughly 69,000 clones, 90% to 95% seen once. Notes on this clone: As yet, its antigen is unknown.

Here the sequenced sample was unstimulated CD8+ T cells sorted from spleen or lymph node cells, taken before transplant. This receptor was taken from a human donor who was the organ donor for an intestinal transplant.

CDR3 coding DNA: TGTGCCATCAGTGAGGCCGGGAATGAGCAGTTCTTC. As protein: CAISEAGNEQFF. The chain links TRBV10-3 to TRBJ2-1; no reliable D call. CDR3 length equals 12 residues. Per germline, CDR1 ENHRY and CDR2 SYGVKD. Trimming stripped 2 bases from V and 7 bases from J, with 6 bases between.